The present TCR beta chain was sequenced within a study of lung T cells in sarcoidosis with Löfgren's syndrome. Study-level information: Sarcoidosis features CD4+ T cell accumulation in bronchoalveolar lavage fluid. Repertoire analyses centered on Löfgren's syndrome patients. General study results and limits: Paired TRAV12-1/TRBV2 TCRs showed CDR3 homology and preferential pairing. The most expanded V genes in Löfgren's patients were reportedly TRAV12-1 and TRBV2.

TCRdb itself ran the reads through MiXCR, one entry per CDR3 protein. The sample records about 19,000 distinct CDR3 sequences, 21% being singletons. This clonotype was counted many times. Its antigen is not identified. Looked up from germline, CDR1 is MDHEN and CDR2 is SYDVKM. This CDR3 is built from 12 residues. Trimming took off 2 bases at V and 6 bases at J, with 7 bases between the two ends. The origin of this receptor is a human donor with sarcoidosis (Löfgren's syndrome or another form), or a control subject (not recorded which). V usage is TRBV28 and J usage is TRBJ1-2; D ambiguous. Material: CD4+ T cells from bronchoalveolar lavage. Written as DNA, the CDR3 is TGTGCCAGCAGTTTAATATATGATGGCTACACCTTC. Protein product: CASSLIYDGYTF.